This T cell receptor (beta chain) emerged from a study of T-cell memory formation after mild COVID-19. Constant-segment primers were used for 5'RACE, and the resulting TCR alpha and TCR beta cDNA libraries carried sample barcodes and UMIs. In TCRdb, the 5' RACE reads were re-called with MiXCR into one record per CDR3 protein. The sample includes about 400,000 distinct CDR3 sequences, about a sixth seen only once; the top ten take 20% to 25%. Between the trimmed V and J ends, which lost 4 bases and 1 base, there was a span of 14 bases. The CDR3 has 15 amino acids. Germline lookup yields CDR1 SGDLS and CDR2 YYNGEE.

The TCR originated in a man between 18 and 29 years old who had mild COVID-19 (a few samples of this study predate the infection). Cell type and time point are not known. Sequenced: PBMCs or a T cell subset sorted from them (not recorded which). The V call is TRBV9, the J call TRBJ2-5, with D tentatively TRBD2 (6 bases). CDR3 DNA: TGTGCCAGCAGCAACCGGGGGAGAACCCAAGAGACCCAGTACTTC. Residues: CASSNRGRTQETQYF.